This TCR beta chain comes out of a study of blood T cell repertoires in COVID-19. Study-wide context: COVID-19 samples collected from the United States, Italy and Spain covered acute and convalescent phases. PBMCs, B-cell-depleted T cells, or T cells were the source of the cDNA or gDNA that made up the material.

As handled by the study authors: Amplification with reference gene primers provided the estimates of nucleated cell counts. The protocol was immunoSEQ multiplex PCR, while the TCRdb copy is restricted to in-frame clones and leaves out a portion. D and trimming come from the DNA, and the V and J calls and clone size come from that table. Of 280,000 or so clones in the sample, around 89% are singletons; the top ten hold 6.9%. CDR1 is MNHEY, CDR2 SVGAGI, per germline. Trimming removed 7 bases from V and 2 bases from J, with 12 bases in between. This CDR3 contains 14 residues. In this sample, this clone turned up once.

The sample consisted of peripheral blood. The source is a woman aged 30 to 39 who had recovered from COVID-19. This chain connects TRBV6-5 to TRBJ1-3, with a tentative D call TRBD1 (6 bases). The CDR3: CASKQGVAGNTIYF. In nucleotides, the CDR3 is TGTGCCAGCAAACAGGGAGTTGCTGGAAACACCATATATTTT.